These T cell receptor beta chains were read from a single sample in a study of monozygotic twins with inflammatory bowel disease. TCRdb reprocessed the 5' RACE reads and stores each CDR3 protein as one record, lacking DNA. This sample's table reports 300,000 to 350,000 distinct CDR3 sequences. The sample was blood. The receptors stem from a human donor with ulcerative colitis or Crohn's disease, or a healthy co-twin of an affected twin (not recorded which). The CDR3 runs from the conserved cysteine through the conserved F or W.

CDR3aa: CAINHRGLQVAGGMGETQYF
v_gene: TRBV10-3
j_gene: TRBJ2-5

CDR3aa: CASSFWAGGWTGELFF
v_gene: TRBV5-5
j_gene: TRBJ2-2

CDR3aa: CASSLGRAGGNLQETQYF
v_gene: TRBV5-4
j_gene: TRBJ2-5

CDR3aa: CSATSLGALGTEAFF
v_gene: TRBV20-1
j_gene: TRBJ1-1

CDR3aa: CASSVGPGGLTTYEQYF
v_gene: TRBV9
j_gene: TRBJ2-7

CDR3aa: CATSAEGMNEQFF
v_gene: TRBV24-1
j_gene: TRBJ2-1

CDR3aa: CASSQDALIAKNIQYF
v_gene: TRBV4-1
j_gene: TRBJ2-4

CDR3aa: CAWSTTGLNTEAFF
v_gene: TRBV30
j_gene: TRBJ1-1

CDR3aa: CASSTTLGLASSSTDTQYF
v_gene: TRBV12-3/TRBV12-4
j_gene: TRBJ2-3

CDR3aa: CAWGPGDEQYF
v_gene: TRBV30
j_gene: TRBJ2-7

CDR3aa: CASSAYSGTTAYEQYF
v_gene: TRBV5-5
j_gene: TRBJ2-7